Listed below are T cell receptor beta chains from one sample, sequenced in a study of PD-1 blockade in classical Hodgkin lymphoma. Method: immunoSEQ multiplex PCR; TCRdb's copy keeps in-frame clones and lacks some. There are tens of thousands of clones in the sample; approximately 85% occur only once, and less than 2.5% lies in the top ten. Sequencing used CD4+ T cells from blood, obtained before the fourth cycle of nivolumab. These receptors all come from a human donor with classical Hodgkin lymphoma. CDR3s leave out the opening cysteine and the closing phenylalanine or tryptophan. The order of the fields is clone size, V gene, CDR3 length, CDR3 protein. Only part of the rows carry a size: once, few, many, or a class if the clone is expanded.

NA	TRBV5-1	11	ASSFGQPGELF
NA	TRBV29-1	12	SVESDSSDQPQH
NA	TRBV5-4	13	ASSLDRVGYNEQF
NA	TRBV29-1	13	SVEDRASGKYEQY
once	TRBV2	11	ARTTGTNTEAF
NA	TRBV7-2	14	ASSPGLAESSYEQY
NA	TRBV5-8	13	ASSLSSGGHYEQY
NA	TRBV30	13	AWSTRQGGSYEQY
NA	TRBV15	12	ATGRRGNTGELF
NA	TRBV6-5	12	ASTSGSSGYEQY
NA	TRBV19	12	ASSADRARFGYT
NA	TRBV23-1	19	ASSHGPIQDRGFYGLKEAF
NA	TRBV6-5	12	ATRRGSTYNEQF
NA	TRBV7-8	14	ASSRPRDSPYNEQF
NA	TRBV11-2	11	ASRLGLTGELF
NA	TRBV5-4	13	ASSALSGSRETQY
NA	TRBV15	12	ATSRGGSSYEQY
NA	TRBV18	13	ASSRVVLANYEQY
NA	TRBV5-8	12	ASSPTAMNTEAF
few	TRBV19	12	ASSISQGAGGYT
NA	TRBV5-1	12	ASSEPTGANVLT
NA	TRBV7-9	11	ASSLLHNYGYT
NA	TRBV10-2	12	ASSGEVGGNTIY
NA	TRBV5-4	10	ASRNRENEQF
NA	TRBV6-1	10	ASRPLGVEQY
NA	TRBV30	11	AWSVGRATEAF
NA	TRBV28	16	ASSPILRPRGANTEAF
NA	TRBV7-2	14	ASSLARGLAYNEQF
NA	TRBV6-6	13	ASRAVGGGHQPQH
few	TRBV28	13	ASSLSQGGNQPQH
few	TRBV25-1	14	ASSDIVLDAVGEQF
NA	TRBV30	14	AWRERATNSGNTIY
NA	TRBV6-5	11	ASRITANTEAF
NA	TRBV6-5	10	ASRTGGRGYT
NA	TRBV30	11	AWRAGRGEKLF
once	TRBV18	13	ASSRQLAGAYEQY
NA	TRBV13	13	ASSSAGISVGTQY
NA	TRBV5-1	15	ASSPRNLSLQGHEQY
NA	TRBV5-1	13	ASSPQTYTNEKLF
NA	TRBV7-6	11	ASSLRVRETQY
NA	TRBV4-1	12	ASSLDRGMYEQY
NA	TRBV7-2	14	ASSETGRVVYEKLF
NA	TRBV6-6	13	ASSPGGHSNQPQH
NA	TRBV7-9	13	ASRMGLAGVDTQY
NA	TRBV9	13	ASSVEASGSYEQY
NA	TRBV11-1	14	ASSPVGAGIGYEQY
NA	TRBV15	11	ATSRVEFYGYT
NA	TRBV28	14	ASSFNSGRFGNEQF